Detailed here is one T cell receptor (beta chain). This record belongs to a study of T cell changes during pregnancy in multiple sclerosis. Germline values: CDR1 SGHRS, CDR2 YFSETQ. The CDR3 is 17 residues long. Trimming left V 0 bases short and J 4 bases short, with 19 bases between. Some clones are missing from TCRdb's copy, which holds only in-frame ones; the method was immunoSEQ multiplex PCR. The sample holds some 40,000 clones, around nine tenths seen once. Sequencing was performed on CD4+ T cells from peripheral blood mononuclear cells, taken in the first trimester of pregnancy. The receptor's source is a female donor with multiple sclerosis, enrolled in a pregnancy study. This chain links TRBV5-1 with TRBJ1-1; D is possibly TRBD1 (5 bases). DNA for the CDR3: TGCGCCAGCAGCTTGGAAGGAGCAGGGAACTACGGCACTGAAGCTTTCTTT. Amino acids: CASSLEGAGNYGTEAFF.